The present TCR beta chain was sequenced within a study of human T cells and chemical hapten exposure. Across the whole study: DPC at 0.01% went onto the upper back in patch tests, read at 6 days. Patients, mostly women, had alopecia areata, alopecia totalis or alopecia universalis.

In germline, CDR1 is SGHRS, CDR2 YFSETQ. Unmatched junction bases numbered 6, after V lost 5 bases and J lost 4 bases. CDR3 length: 14 residues. Time point reported: pre-sensitization, week 0. Treatment: therapeutic diphenylcyclopropenone sensitization with weekly scalp DPC. Each CDR3 protein is one row after TCRdb ran MiXCR on the RACE reads. The sample includes 250,000 or so distinct CDR3 sequences, roughly 7.4% seen only once; the top ten take about 1.2%. Concerning this clonotype: Its antigen remains unknown.

Overall study findings and caveats: Alopecia affected the donors, so their immune response may differ from healthy people's. While controls formed fewer of them, expanded TCRs formed significantly more large CDR3 similarity clusters.

This clonotype originated in a man between 18 and 35 years old with alopecia areata. Some clones in this sample may be carry-over from other donors' samples. Source: whole blood, taken in connection with sensitization to the hapten diphenylcyclopropenone (DPC). The rearrangement uses TRBV5-1 and TRBJ2-3, with 8 bases aligning to TRBD1. The DNA of the CDR3 is TGCGCCAGCAGTCGGCAGGGGGCCCCAGATACGCAGTATTTT. Its translation is CASSRQGAPDTQYF.